The TCR beta chain described here comes from a study of metastatic and nonmetastatic thyroid tumors. For the study at large: For malignant and benign thyroid patients, tumor or nodule tissue and blood were the sources whose repertoires were compared.

V dropped 3 bases and J dropped 0; count of bases not matched to a gene: 3. The CDR3 length is 15 residues. The germline V gene has CDR1 SNHLY and CDR2 FYNNEI. Study-wide results and caveats: TCR beta diversity was reportedly significantly higher in malignant thyroid tumors than benign nodules, in blood and tumor.

Each patient came to thyroid surgery without any prior treatment (of any kind). Using MiXCR, TCRdb re-called clones from the PCR reads. The table has roughly 45,000 clones, 3.2% seen once; the top ten hold roughly a tenth. This clone was observed many times. No antigen is known for it. The TCR sequence derives from a female donor with papillary thyroid cancer or a benign thyroid nodule (not recorded which). Some clones in this sample may be carry-over from other donors' samples. This sequence joins TRBV2 and TRBJ2-7; 9 bases fit TRBD2. The sample was blood. CDR3 in DNA: TGTGCCAGCAGTGAGCTAGCGGGGAGCTCCTACGAGCAGTACTTC. It encodes CASSELAGSSYEQYF.